The rows below give T cell receptor beta chains drawn from one sample of a study of identical twins. One entry per CDR3 protein, called by TCRdb with MiXCR from the 5' RACE reads. The table has 500,000 to 650,000 distinct CDR3 sequences, under 8.5% seen once. These records were also assigned to another study, of yellow fever vaccine responses in identical twins.

Sample: PBMCs. These receptors originate from a woman under 30 in good health. Each CDR3 is given with its conserved first and last residue. The D gene is left open where the match is weak. Rows may omit the clone size; those that give it use once, few, many or a size class.

D gene	clone size	V gene	J gene	CDR3 DNA	CDR3 protein
TRBD1	many	TRBV28	TRBJ1-5	TGTGCCAGCAGCCGGGACAGGCCTACCAATCAGCCCCAGCATTTT	CASSRDRPTNQPQHF
.	.	TRBV11-2	TRBJ1-1	TGTGCCAGCAGCTCGTGGGGCATGAACACTGAAGCTTTCTTT	CASSSWGMNTEAFF
.	few	TRBV5-1	TRBJ2-1	TGCGCCAGCAGCCAAGACAGGATTTCCAATGAGCAGTTCTTC	CASSQDRISNEQFF
TRBD1	few	TRBV6-4	TRBJ2-5	TGTGCCAGCAGTGAACAGGGGGCTGTACTAGAGACCCAGTACTTC	CASSEQGAVLETQYF
.	few	TRBV2	TRBJ2-3	TGTGCCAGAGAGAGGATGGGCTCCACAGATACGCAGTATTTT	CARERMGSTDTQYF
.	few	TRBV24-1	TRBJ2-1	TGTGCCACCAATGGGGGAATAAGATACAATGAGCAGTTCTTC	CATNGGIRYNEQFF
.	.	TRBV5-1	TRBJ2-1	TGCGCCAGCAGCTACAGGGTGCTTGGTTGGGGGCGGCTCTCGTCAAATGAGCAGTTCTTC	CASSYRVLGWGRLSSNEQFF
.	many	TRBV6-1	TRBJ1-5	TGTGCCAGCAGAGATACAGGGTCACGGAGCAATCAGCCCCAGCATTTT	CASRDTGSRSNQPQHF
TRBD2	.	TRBV5-1	TRBJ2-1	TGCGCCAGCAGCCTGCCGGGACTAGCGGGGTACCAAAGCTCCTACAATGAGCAGTTCTTC	CASSLPGLAGYQSSYNEQFF
TRBD2	few	TRBV3-1	TRBJ2-3	TGTGCCAGCAGCCAGGCCACTAGCGGAAGCACAGATACGCAGTATTTT	CASSQATSGSTDTQYF
TRBD2	many	TRBV5-1	TRBJ2-3	TGCGCCACCCGGGAAGCGGGGGTAACAGATACGCAGTATTTT	CATREAGVTDTQYF
.	many	TRBV18	TRBJ1-4	TGTGCCAGCTCACCTAACAAGTCCGTTCGGGGTGAAAAACTGTTTTTT	CASSPNKSVRGEKLFF
.	few	TRBV24-1	TRBJ1-1	TGTGCCACCAGCCAGGGAATGAACACTGAAGCTTTCTTT	CATSQGMNTEAFF
TRBD2	.	TRBV19	TRBJ2-1	TGTGCCAGTAGTATAGGTGGGACTAGCTTCGTGGATGAGCAGTTCTTC	CASSIGGTSFVDEQFF
.	.	TRBV28	TRBJ2-7	TGTGCCAGCGGCCCAGGGCCCTACGAGCAGTACTTC	CASGPGPYEQYF
TRBD1	few	TRBV2	TRBJ1-5	TGTGCCAGCAGTTCGACAGGGGGCCGATATAGCAATCAGCCCCAGCATTTT	CASSSTGGRYSNQPQHF
.	.	TRBV7-9	TRBJ1-4	TGTGCCAGCAGCTTTGGGTCACAGTCGGTGGAAAAACTGTTTTTT	CASSFGSQSVEKLFF
TRBD1	many	TRBV28	TRBJ1-6	TGTGCCAGCAGTTTTGCTCTCGGCGGTTACAGGGGGCCGTTATATTCACCCCTCCACTTT	CASSFALGGYRGPLYSPLHF
.	many	TRBV12-3/TRBV12-4	TRBJ1-1	TGTGCCAGCAGTTTAAGGGCTGGGAACACTGAAGCTTTCTTT	CASSLRAGNTEAFF
.	.	TRBV6-2/TRBV6-3	TRBJ1-2	TGTGCCAGCAGGTCGCGTAAGGCTAACTATGGCTACACCTTC	CASRSRKANYGYTF
.	many	TRBV5-1	TRBJ2-3	TGCGCCAGCAGCCGAGAAGGTAGATACACAGATACGCAGTATTTT	CASSREGRYTDTQYF
TRBD1	.	TRBV20-1	TRBJ1-2	TGCAGTGCTACCACAGGGGGCGCATATGGCTACACCTTC	CSATTGGAYGYTF
.	.	TRBV24-1	TRBJ2-5	TGTGCCACCAGTGATTCCCTATTGGGCCAGAGGCAAGAGACCCAGTACTTC	CATSDSLLGQRQETQYF
.	.	TRBV4-1	TRBJ1-6	TGCGCCAGCAGCCAAACAGGAAGCTCCTATAATTCACCCCTCCACTTT	CASSQTGSSYNSPLHF
TRBD1	many	TRBV3-1	TRBJ1-6	TGTGCCAGCAGCCGGACGGGACAGTACTATAATTCACCCCTCCACTTT	CASSRTGQYYNSPLHF
.	many	TRBV3-1	TRBJ1-3	TGTGCCAGCAGCCCTCAGGACTCTGGAAACACCATATATTTT	CASSPQDSGNTIYF
.	many	TRBV5-1	TRBJ2-2	TGCGCCAGCAGCTGGGCCGTGAACACCGGGGAGCTGTTTTTT	CASSWAVNTGELFF
.	.	TRBV6-1	TRBJ2-1	TGTGCCAGCAGTGAAGCCGTGGCATCCTCCTACAATGAGCAGTTCTTC	CASSEAVASSYNEQFF
TRBD1	many	TRBV5-1	TRBJ2-1	TGCGCCAGCAGCTTGGCAACAGGGGCTCTCAATGAGCAGTTCTTC	CASSLATGALNEQFF
TRBD1	.	TRBV7-2	TRBJ2-3	TGTGCCAGCAGCTTAACGACAGGGGGCGCAGATACGCAGTATTTT	CASSLTTGGADTQYF
.	few	TRBV20-1	TRBJ1-1	TGCAGTGCTAGAGAAGTCCTCGGGAGAAACACTGAAGCTTTCTTT	CSAREVLGRNTEAFF
.	.	TRBV7-9	TRBJ2-7	TGTGCCAGCATACCACGCGGGGCCCGCTACGAGCAGTACTTC	CASIPRGARYEQYF
.	few	TRBV7-9	TRBJ2-5	TGTGCCAGCAGCTCGGACATTACCCAAGAGACCCAGTACTTC	CASSSDITQETQYF
.	few	TRBV7-9	TRBJ2-1	TGTGCCAGCAGCTTAGGAGGAGGACAGTACAATGAGCAGTTCTTC	CASSLGGGQYNEQFF
.	many	TRBV2	TRBJ2-1	TGTGCCAGCAGTGCCCAAGCGAACTGGGTCCAGTTCTTC	CASSAQANWVQFF
.	.	TRBV27	TRBJ2-1	TGTGCCAGCAGTCCTTCGGACTACTACAATGAGCAGTTCTTC	CASSPSDYYNEQFF
TRBD2	few	TRBV7-8	TRBJ2-6	TGTGCCAGCAGCCCTATGGGGGGGGCTGGGGCCAACGTCCTGACTTTC	CASSPMGGAGANVLTF
TRBD2	many	TRBV12-3/TRBV12-4	TRBJ2-1	TGTGCCAGCAGACCGGGACTAGGGAGGGGGGAGCAGTTCTTC	CASRPGLGRGEQFF
.	many	TRBV20-1	TRBJ2-1	TGCAGTGCTAGAGATCCGGGTAGCGGTTCCTACAATGAGCAGTTCTTC	CSARDPGSGSYNEQFF
.	.	TRBV19	TRBJ1-1	TGTGCCAGTAATATCCAGGGGATCACTGAAGCTTTCTTT	CASNIQGITEAFF
.	.	TRBV28	TRBJ1-5	TGTGCCAGCAGCCCGAGGGCGAGCAATCAGCCCCAGCATTTT	CASSPRASNQPQHF
TRBD2	few	TRBV13	TRBJ2-5	TGTGCCAGCAGCACAACTAGCGGGGAACCCCAAGAGACCCAGTACTTC	CASSTTSGEPQETQYF
.	.	TRBV29-1	TRBJ1-1	TGCAGCGTTGAATCGGGGGACACTGAAGCTTTCTTT	CSVESGDTEAFF
TRBD2	.	TRBV7-9	TRBJ2-1	TGTGCCAGCAGCTTAGTGGCGGGGGAGTCCTACAATGAGCAGTTCTTC	CASSLVAGESYNEQFF
TRBD1	few	TRBV25-1	TRBJ2-1	TGTGCCAGCAGTCGGGACAGGGTTGTCAATGAGCAGTTCTTC	CASSRDRVVNEQFF